A selection of T cell receptor beta chains follows, all from one sample in a study of T-cell reconstitution after alpha-beta-depleted transplantation in children. TCRdb passed the PCR reads through MiXCR, listing each CDR3 protein once. The sample consists of around 90,000 distinct CDR3 sequences, about a sixth of them appearing once. Sequences were derived from PBMCs, mostly from graft donor cells, sampled 180 days after TCRalphabeta/CD19-depleted stem cell transplant. These receptors all stem from a male patient aged 2 to 9 who had a stem cell transplant for acute lymphoblastic leukemia, so the T cells may come from the graft donor. The CDR3 runs from the conserved cysteine through the conserved F or W. Fields, in order: CDR3 protein, CDR3 DNA, clone size, V gene, D gene, J gene. D genes are given only for firm matches. Only some rows state a clone size, as once, few, many or a class for expanded clones.

CASSGLFGELAGGNYEQYF | TGTGCCAGCAGTGGACTGTTCGGAGAACTAGCGGGGGGGAACTACGAGCAGTACTTC | NA | TRBV12-3/TRBV12-4 | TRBD2 | TRBJ2-7
CASSFTGTGYEQYF | TGCGCCAGCAGCTTTACCGGGACAGGGTATGAGCAGTACTTC | few | TRBV5-1 | TRBD1 | TRBJ2-7
CSATPSGGASYEQYF | TGCAGTGCTACCCCTAGCGGGGGGGCCTCCTACGAGCAGTACTTC | NA | TRBV20-1 | TRBD2 | TRBJ2-7
CASRLDPGGDQPQHF | TGCGCCAGCAGATTGGACCCGGGAGGGGATCAGCCCCAGCATTTT | few | TRBV5-1 | NA | TRBJ1-5
CASSEALGRGANSNQPQHF | TGTGCCAGCAGTGAAGCGCTTGGCCGGGGTGCGAATAGCAATCAGCCCCAGCATTTT | NA | TRBV6-1 | NA | TRBJ1-5
CASRPDRGAEAFF | TGTGCCAGCAGGCCCGACAGGGGCGCTGAAGCTTTCTTT | medium-sized | TRBV2 | TRBD1 | TRBJ1-1
CASSWGGFNQPQHF | TGTGCCAGCAGCTGGGGGGGTTTTAATCAGCCCCAGCATTTT | few | TRBV5-5 | NA | TRBJ1-5
CASSSASDRGSYEQYF | TGCGCCAGCAGCTCCGCCTCCGACAGGGGTAGCTACGAGCAGTACTTC | few | TRBV5-1 | TRBD1 | TRBJ2-7
CASSLYREEAEAFF | TGTGCCAGCAGCCTCTACAGGGAGGAGGCTGAAGCTTTCTTT | NA | TRBV7-2 | NA | TRBJ1-1
CASSLALGGESYNEQFF | TGTGCCAGCAGCTTAGCGTTGGGGGGTGAATCCTACAATGAGCAGTTCTTC | few | TRBV7-8 | NA | TRBJ2-1
CATSRDGGLANTGELFF | TGTGCCACCAGCAGAGATGGGGGACTAGCGAACACCGGGGAGCTGTTTTTT | many | TRBV15 | TRBD2 | TRBJ2-2
CASSYDRVNTEAFF | TGTGCCAGCAGCTACGACAGGGTGAACACTGAAGCTTTCTTT | NA | TRBV7-2 | TRBD1 | TRBJ1-1
CSVQGQGDTEAFF | TGCAGCGTACAAGGACAGGGCGACACTGAAGCTTTCTTT | once | TRBV29-1 | TRBD1 | TRBJ1-1
CSASGLAGYSTDTQYF | TGCAGTGCCTCCGGACTAGCGGGGTATAGCACAGATACGCAGTATTTT | NA | TRBV20-1 | TRBD2 | TRBJ2-3
CASSLAWAGQGNYEQYF | TGCGCCAGCAGCTTGGCCTGGGCGGGACAGGGGAACTACGAGCAGTACTTC | few | TRBV5-1 | TRBD1 | TRBJ2-7
CASSFNPYNEQFF | TGCGCCAGCAGCTTCAATCCCTACAATGAGCAGTTCTTC | many | TRBV5-1 | NA | TRBJ2-1
CSVDSGTHSYNEQFF | TGCAGCGTTGATAGCGGGACCCACTCCTACAATGAGCAGTTCTTC | few | TRBV29-1 | TRBD2 | TRBJ2-1
CSAAVTDTQYF | TGCAGTGCGGCGGTCACAGATACGCAGTATTTT | NA | TRBV20-1 | NA | TRBJ2-3
CASSFDSLTGELFF | TGCGCCAGCAGCTTCGACAGCCTCACCGGGGAGCTGTTTTTT | few | TRBV5-1 | NA | TRBJ2-2
CSVGTESNTEAFF | TGCAGCGTCGGGACAGAAAGCAACACTGAAGCTTTCTTT | few | TRBV29-1 | TRBD1 | TRBJ1-1
CSVGVLGAGGNEQFF | TGCAGCGTGGGGGTTTTGGGAGCGGGGGGTAATGAGCAGTTCTTC | few | TRBV29-1 | TRBD2 | TRBJ2-1
CSVGRAGGADTHYF | TGCAGCGTTGGGCGGGCAGGGGGAGCAGATACGCATTATTTT | NA | TRBV29-1 | TRBD1 | TRBJ2-3
CASSTNPGTGGKVWNLTPLHF | TGTGCCAGCAGCACGAACCCCGGGACAGGGGGCAAGGTCTGGAATCTGACACCCCTCCACTTT | few | TRBV7-6 | TRBD1 | TRBJ1-6
CATDVDTGQDYEQYF | TGTGCCACCGACGTCGACACAGGACAGGACTACGAGCAGTACTTC | NA | TRBV28 | TRBD1 | TRBJ2-7
CSVEDAYEQYF | TGCAGCGTTGAAGATGCCTACGAGCAGTACTTC | many | TRBV29-1 | NA | TRBJ2-7
CSARIPGTGVYEQYF | TGCAGTGCTCGGATCCCTGGGACAGGGGTTTACGAGCAGTACTTC | many | TRBV20-1 | TRBD1 | TRBJ2-7
CASSGTSGTYNEQFF | TGCGCCAGCAGCGGGACTAGCGGAACGTACAATGAGCAGTTCTTC | few | TRBV5-1 | TRBD2 | TRBJ2-1
CSAAWGLNTEAFF | TGCAGCGCCGCTTGGGGTTTGAACACTGAAGCTTTCTTT | many | TRBV29-1 | NA | TRBJ1-1
CASSPRTGPQETQYF | TGTGCCAGCAGCCCCCGGACAGGTCCGCAAGAGACCCAGTACTTC | NA | TRBV11-2 | TRBD1 | TRBJ2-5
CASSLAPGDTQYF | TGTGCCAGCAGCTTAGCACCGGGAGATACGCAGTATTTT | many | TRBV7-2 | NA | TRBJ2-3
CASSLSWLADTGELFF | TGTGCCAGCAGCCTCAGCTGGCTAGCCGACACCGGGGAGCTGTTTTTT | NA | TRBV5-5 | NA | TRBJ2-2
CASSLGTGPSTDTQYF | TGTGCCAGCAGCCTGGGGACAGGACCCAGCACAGATACGCAGTATTTT | NA | TRBV27 | TRBD1 | TRBJ2-3
CSVATGFFSYEQYF | TGCAGCGTCGCGACAGGTTTCTTCTCCTACGAGCAGTACTTC | few | TRBV29-1 | NA | TRBJ2-7
CASSHRGQNEKLFF | TGCGCCAGCAGCCACAGGGGGCAAAATGAAAAACTGTTTTTT | NA | TRBV5-1 | TRBD1 | TRBJ1-4
CASSLAPQDLYGYTF | TGTGCCAGCAGCTTGGCCCCCCAGGACCTCTATGGCTACACCTTC | many | TRBV5-6 | NA | TRBJ1-2
CSARWGARTEAFF | TGCAGTGCTAGATGGGGGGCCCGCACTGAAGCTTTCTTT | few | TRBV20-1 | NA | TRBJ1-1
CASSLDGLLNTEAFF | TGTGCCAGCAGCTTAGATGGGCTGTTGAACACTGAAGCTTTCTTT | NA | TRBV7-9 | NA | TRBJ1-1
CASSLEGTGGNTIYF | TGTGCCAGCAGCTTAGAAGGGACAGGGGGAAACACCATATATTTT | few | TRBV7-2 | TRBD1 | TRBJ1-3
CASSLAWRLPRYEQYF | TGTGCCAGCAGCTTAGCGTGGCGGCTGCCTCGGTACGAGCAGTACTTC | NA | TRBV7-8 | NA | TRBJ2-7
CASSSGQNYYEQYF | TGTGCCAGCAGCTCGGGACAGAACTACTACGAGCAGTACTTC | NA | TRBV7-2 | TRBD1 | TRBJ2-7
CATSDAPGPYNEQFF | TGTGCCACCAGTGATGCACCCGGTCCCTACAATGAGCAGTTCTTC | few | TRBV24-1 | NA | TRBJ2-1
CASSQGLAGGQETQYF | TGCGCCAGCAGCCAGGGACTAGCGGGGGGCCAAGAGACCCAGTACTTC | few | TRBV5-1 | TRBD2 | TRBJ2-5
CASSEFGGSGSKETQYF | TGTGCCAGCAGTGAATTTGGTGGTTCGGGGTCTAAAGAGACCCAGTACTTC | few | TRBV25-1 | NA | TRBJ2-5
CASSFGRAWGNQPQHF | TGTGCCAGCAGCTTTGGTCGCGCGTGGGGCAATCAGCCCCAGCATTTT | NA | TRBV7-2 | NA | TRBJ1-5
CASSLSFVNGYTF | TGTGCCAGCAGTTTGTCTTTCGTCAATGGCTACACCTTC | NA | TRBV12-3/TRBV12-4 | NA | TRBJ1-2
CASSSGTLSLYEQYF | TGTGCCAGCAGCTCCGGGACCCTAAGCCTCTACGAGCAGTACTTC | NA | TRBV11-3 | NA | TRBJ2-7
CASSPPPAGNQNEQFF | TGTGCCAGCAGCCCCCCCCCAGCGGGGAACCAAAATGAGCAGTTCTTC | NA | TRBV7-9 | TRBD2 | TRBJ2-1
CATTVGTEPIETQYF | TGTGCCACCACGGTCGGGACAGAACCCATAGAGACCCAGTACTTC | NA | TRBV15 | TRBD1 | TRBJ2-5
CASSLQTDLLSPLHF | TGTGCCAGCAGCCTACAGACAGACCTACTTTCACCCCTCCACTTT | NA | TRBV7-2 | NA | TRBJ1-6
CASSLVEGDQGNEQFF | TGTGCCAGCAGCTTAGTTGAGGGAGACCAAGGTAATGAGCAGTTCTTC | few | TRBV7-9 | NA | TRBJ2-1
CASSLAGGQGTETQYF | TGTGCCAGCAGCTTAGCCGGGGGGCAGGGTACAGAGACCCAGTACTTC | NA | TRBV7-2 | NA | TRBJ2-5
CSARDQEASSYNEQFF | TGCAGTGCTAGAGATCAGGAGGCGAGCTCCTACAATGAGCAGTTCTTC | NA | TRBV20-1 | NA | TRBJ2-1
CATSDSDYPQYF | TGTGCCACCAGTGACTCCGACTACCCGCAGTACTTC | NA | TRBV24-1 | NA | TRBJ2-7
CASSFGSVTSGETQYF | TGCGCCAGCAGCTTTGGTAGTGTTACTAGCGGAGAGACCCAGTACTTC | few | TRBV5-1 | TRBD2 | TRBJ2-5
CASSYTSGGAYEQYF | TGTGCCAGCAGTTACACTAGCGGGGGTGCCTACGAGCAGTACTTC | NA | TRBV6-2/TRBV6-3 | TRBD2 | TRBJ2-7
CASRLAGGPKTQYF | TGTGCCAGCCGACTAGCGGGGGGGCCCAAGACCCAGTACTTC | few | TRBV5-5 | TRBD2 | TRBJ2-5
CSATGSGLGLTDTQYF | TGCAGTGCGACCGGGTCCGGACTGGGCCTTACAGATACGCAGTATTTT | NA | TRBV20-1 | NA | TRBJ2-3
CASSLEGEGAHYEQYF | TGTGCCAGCAGCTTAGAGGGCGAGGGGGCTCACTACGAGCAGTACTTC | few | TRBV7-2 | TRBD1 | TRBJ2-7
CASSQVAGQYVGRYEQYF | NA | NA | TRBV14 | NA | TRBJ2-7